The entry that follows covers one TCR beta chain sequence. Its matching antigen is unknown. Primers: 60 Vbeta forward and 13 Jbeta reverse. Libraries were prepared by immunoSEQ multiplex PCR; TCRdb keeps only in-frame clonotypes and omits some of them. The data show some 160,000 clones, 70% to 85% seen once. The CDR3 spans 14 residues. The germline CDR1 and CDR2 sequences are SNHLY and FYNNEI. V was pared by 5 bases and J by 10 bases, with 17 bases between. The data are from a study of cytomegalovirus exposure and HLA in healthy donors. The study, taken as a whole, reports: In a later analysis, HLA-associated TCR beta chains were more clonally expanded than equally common others. Likely technical artifact: a cluster of highly shared sequence variants.

The receptor comes from a male donor in good health and CMV-seronegative. J is TRBJ1-4 and V is TRBV2; no definite D call. Sequenced: PBMCs. The CDR3 is CASSHPGLSLKLFF. CDR3 nucleotide sequence: TGTGCCAGCAGTCACCCCGGACTTTCGCTAAAACTGTTTTTT.